Listed here are 5 T cell receptor beta chains from one sample, sequenced in a study of blood T cell repertoires in COVID-19. TCRdb keeps only in-frame clones here, not all; method: immunoSEQ multiplex PCR. Of around 170,000 clones in the sample, more than 70% are singletons; the top ten hold 4% to 5%. Specimen: peripheral blood. These receptors originate from a woman in her 30s with acute or convalescent COVID-19.

This clone was seen a single time. J is TRBJ2-7 and V is TRBV6-5; tentatively, D is TRBD1 (6 bases). The CDR3 extends over 15 amino acids. Per the germline V gene, CDR1 is MNHEY and CDR2 is SVGAGI. Trimming took off 6 bases at V and 4 bases at J, with 19 bases between the two ends. The CDR3 DNA is TGTGCCAGCAGCCCGGCCTCGACAGGTCTTTACGAGCAGTACTTC. Translation gives CASSPASTGLYEQYF.

This chain's CDR3 is CASSEGGGSNQPQHF. DNA of the CDR3: TGTGCCAGCAGTGAGGGTGGGGGCAGCAATCAGCCCCAGCATTTT. V usage is TRBV25-1 and J usage is TRBJ1-5; possible D gene TRBD1, 6 bases. The CDR3 loop spans 15 amino acids. The germline V gene encodes CDR1 MGHDK and CDR2 SYGVNS. V lost 3 bases and J lost 1, with 10 bases in between.

V usage is TRBV29-1 and J usage is TRBJ2-1; 12 bases map to TRBD2. Germline V CDR1 and CDR2: SQVTM, ANQGSEA. The CDR3 has 16 residues. The J segment lost 4 bases and the V segment lost 4 bases, leaving 8 bases of the junction unmatched. The CDR3 is CSVALTSGRWYNEQFF. In DNA form, the CDR3 reads TGCAGCGTTGCCCTAACTAGCGGGAGGTGGTACAATGAGCAGTTCTTC.

The CDR3: CASSFYMSEAFF. In DNA, the CDR3 is TGTGCCAGTAGTTTTTATATGAGCGAAGCTTTCTTT. This rearrangement joins TRBV19 to TRBJ1-1; D gene uncertain. CDR1 LNHDA and CDR2 SQIVND come from the germline V gene (reference sequence). The CDR3 length is 12 residues. V shed 5 bases and J shed 8 bases, with 12 bases lying between them.

The chain couples TRBV6-5 to TRBJ1-2; 8 bases align to TRBD1. The CDR3 covers 13 residues. The V and J ends lost 6 bases and 3 bases, in that order; junction bases with no gene match: 3. Germline V gene sequence: CDR1 MNHEY, CDR2 SVGAGI. Here the CDR3 DNA reads TGTGCCAGCAGAGGACAGGGCTACTATGGCTACACCTTC. It is translated as CASRGQGYYGYTF.